This TCR beta chain comes out of a study of cytomegalovirus exposure and HLA in healthy donors. Notes on the study in general: Earlier analysis looked at TCR beta V segments, and most were productive about 90% or about 30% of the time.

Germline values: CDR1 SGHTA, CDR2 FQGNSA. The V gene lost 4 bases and the J gene lost 8 bases, with 17 bases spanning the gap. The CDR3 loop spans 15 amino acids. A word on this clone: Antigen unknown.

PCR amplification relied on 60 Vbeta primers (plus 13 Jbeta primers). TCRdb's table, derived via immunoSEQ multiplex PCR, lists solely in-frame clones and lacks some. The table lists some 150,000 clones, around nine tenths of them singletons, with under 6.5% in the top ten. V usage is TRBV7-2 and J usage is TRBJ1-4; D may be TRBD1 (6 bases). Sample: PBMCs. The sequence came from a woman in her 30s in good health and CMV-seronegative. The CDR3 loop reads CASSSRGTQEEKLFF. The CDR3, as DNA: TGTGCCAGCAGCTCCAGGGGAACACAGGAAGAAAAACTGTTTTTT.